This T cell receptor beta chain emerged from a study of blood T cell repertoires in COVID-19. Overall study: Material from acute and convalescent COVID-19 was sourced from the United States, Italy and Spain. PBMCs, B-cell-depleted T cells, or T cells provided the cDNA or gDNA that made up the material.

The J segment lost 4 bases and the V segment lost 6 bases, leaving 3 bases of the junction unmatched. CDR1 is MRHNA, CDR2 SNTAGT, per germline. The CDR3 loop spans 14 amino acids. Original processing notes: Estimated nucleated cell counts came from reference gene primer amplification. The table came from immunoSEQ multiplex PCR; TCRdb's copy has only in-frame clones and leaves some out. That table furnishes V, J and clone size, whereas the DNA furnished D and trimming. The top ten hold approximately 6.6% of the sample, which has about 140,000 clones, under 85% seen once. What was sequenced was peripheral blood. The sequence derives from a human donor in a cohort sampled during active COVID-19. V is TRBV6-4 and J is TRBJ2-2; 9 bases line up with TRBD1. This chain's CDR3 is CASRGTGRTGELFF. CDR3 coding DNA: TGTGCCAGCAGAGGGACAGGGCGCACCGGGGAGCTGTTTTTT.